This T cell receptor (beta chain) was observed in a study of radiotherapy plus CTLA-4 blockade in lung cancer. On the study more broadly: Objective responses were seen in 15% to 20% of patients, disease control in about 33%.

Ipilimumab CTLA-4 blockade and focal radiation were given to patients with chemo-refractory metastatic non-small-cell lung cancer. General observations from the study: Response was reportedly best predicted by early blood T cell clone dynamics, with interferon-beta. Subsequent to radiotherapy plus ipilimumab, tumor-derived TCR clones underwent expansion in blood.

The CDR3 is made up of 14 amino acids. CDR1 and CDR2 from the germline V gene are SGHAT and FQNNGV. V trimming: 3 bases; J trimming: 8 bases; junction bases outside the gene matches: 7. A note on this clone: As yet, its antigen is unknown.

This table comes from immunoSEQ multiplex PCR, and its TCRdb copy is limited to in-frame clones, with some not included. The repertoire holds some 41,000 clones, with 60% to 70% as singletons. The sample consisted of peripheral blood, taken from a patient treated with radiotherapy plus ipilimumab. The receptor was isolated from a human donor with non-small cell lung cancer who had a partial response to radiotherapy plus ipilimumab. This chain connects TRBV11-2 to TRBJ1-2; 9 bases map to TRBD1. The CDR3 sequence: CASSLGQGLSGYTF. DNA for the CDR3: TGTGCCAGCAGCTTGGGACAGGGTCTATCCGGCTACACCTTC.